Presented here are 22 T cell receptor beta chains from one specimen sequenced in a study of OX40 agonist ivuxolimab in advanced cancers. The protocol was immunoSEQ multiplex PCR, while the TCRdb copy is restricted to in-frame clones and leaves out a portion. The sample carries more than 40,000 clones, about 91% recorded once. The source was CD4+ or CD8+ T cells sorted from blood, collected in a trial of the OX40 agonist ivuxolimab. These receptor sequences come from an adult with an advanced solid tumor such as melanoma, head and neck, liver or kidney cancer.

This rearrangement joins TRBV9 to TRBJ1-1; D gene unclear. The CDR3 contains 12 residues. Per the germline V gene, CDR1 is SGDLS and CDR2 is YYNGEE. The V end was cut by 0 bases, the J end by 8 bases, with 8 bases between. The CDR3 is CASSVDPGEAFF. In DNA form, the CDR3 reads TGTGCCAGCAGCGTAGACCCTGGAGAAGCTTTCTTT.

This clone was seen only a few times. The chain has TRBV7-9 and TRBJ1-1; no clear D. The germline CDR1 and CDR2 sequences are SEHNR and FQNEAQ (reference sequence). Trimming shortened V by 3 bases and J by 6 bases, and 5 bases separated the two germline ends. The CDR3 has 11 amino acids. CDR3 in amino acids: CASSLVPEAFF. The CDR3 DNA reads TGTGCCAGCAGCTTGGTTCCTGAAGCTTTCTTT.

The J gene is TRBJ1-5, the V gene TRBV5-1; possible D gene TRBD1, 5 bases. V was cut by 0 bases and J by 0 bases, with 22 bases left in between. CDR3 length: 20 residues. Germline CDR1 is SGHRS and CDR2 is YFSETQ. The CDR3: CASSLDVRGGRAYSNQPQHF. Written as DNA, the CDR3 is TGCGCCAGCAGCTTGGATGTGAGGGGCGGAAGAGCTTATAGCAATCAGCCCCAGCATTTT.

This clone was observed once. This rearrangement joins TRBV29-1 to TRBJ2-2, with 8 nucleotides matching TRBD2. The J segment lost 2 bases and the V segment lost 2 bases, leaving 7 bases of the junction unmatched. The germline gives CDR1 SQVTM, CDR2 ANQGSEA. CDR3 length equals 16 residues. CDR3 loop: CSVEFVLAGNTGELFF. CDR3 coding DNA: TGCAGCGTTGAATTCGTCTTAGCGGGAAACACCGGGGAGCTGTTTTTT.

The CDR3 DNA is TGTGCCTGGACAGGGGGGTATACTGAAGCTTTCTTT. This encodes CAWTGGYTEAFF. The chain couples TRBV30 to TRBJ1-1, with 7 bases that match TRBD1. Germline lookup yields CDR1 GTSNPN and CDR2 SVGIG (reference sequence). V shed 4 bases, J shed 5 bases, and the junction held 4 bases outside the gene matches. CDR3 length: 12 residues.

A single count supports this clone. This chain links TRBV15 with TRBJ2-3; D gene ambiguous. Germline V gene lookup returns CDR1 LNHNV and CDR2 YYDKDF (reference sequence). Between the trimmed V and J ends, which lost 9 bases and 2 bases, there was a span of 12 bases. This CDR3 is 13 amino acids long. DNA for the CDR3: TGTGCCACTATTGCCCCCAACACAGATACGCAGTATTTT. It codes for CATIAPNTDTQYF.

The chain joins TRBV19 to TRBJ1-5; no reliable D call. Germline assignment: CDR1 LNHDA and CDR2 SQIVND (reference sequence). V was cut by 5 bases and J by 2 bases, with 13 bases left in between. The CDR3 loop spans 15 amino acids. The CDR3 sequence: CASSVAGYGNQPQHF. DNA for the CDR3: TGTGCCAGTAGTGTGGCGGGGTATGGCAATCAGCCCCAGCATTTT.

This chain uses TRBV6-1 with TRBJ2-7; TRBD1 might be the D (6 bases). Germline V CDR1 and CDR2: MNHNS, SASEGT. This CDR3 spans 14 amino acids. Trimming left V 10 bases short and J 0 bases short, with 16 bases between. In DNA form, the CDR3 reads TGTGCCACCGCGACAGGCCCCGGCTCCTACGAGCAGTACTTC. It yields the protein CATATGPGSYEQYF.

This clone is a singleton in its sample. The V gene is TRBV27, the J gene TRBJ2-3; D uncertain. CDR3 size: 13 residues. V was pared by 5 bases and J by 2 bases, with 8 bases between. From germline, CDR1 is MNHEY and CDR2 SMNVEV (reference sequence). The CDR3 DNA follows: TGTGCCAGCAGTACGGCAAACACAGATACGCAGTATTTT. This gives the protein CASSTANTDTQYF.

The chain combines TRBV4-2 with TRBJ2-7, with 7 positions matching TRBD1. Germline CDR1 LGHNA, CDR2 YNFKEQ. This CDR3 comprises 17 residues. The V segment lost 0 bases and the J segment 2 bases; nucleotides outside the gene matches: 10. CDR3 in amino acids: CASSQENRDRGAYEQYF. In DNA form, the CDR3 reads TGTGCCAGCAGCCAAGAGAATCGGGACAGAGGAGCCTACGAGCAGTACTTC.

V is TRBV11-3 and J is TRBJ2-1; tentatively, D is TRBD1 (7 bases). Germline CDR1 and CDR2: SGHNT and YENEEA. Trimming stripped 10 bases from V and 7 bases from J, with 20 bases between. CDR3 length: 14 residues. The chain's CDR3 is CATQPEAGGNEQFF. As DNA, the CDR3 is TGTGCCACCCAACCAGAAGCAGGGGGGAATGAGCAGTTCTTC.

CDR3 loop: CASSLGTSGNEQFF. The CDR3 DNA reads TGTGCCAGCAGTCTTGGGACTAGCGGCAATGAGCAGTTCTTC. The chain employs TRBV7-9 and TRBJ2-1; TRBD2 matches at 11 bases. Germline V gene data show CDR1 as SEHNR and CDR2 as FQNEAQ (reference sequence). V gave up 6 bases and J gave up 6 bases; unmatched junction bases: 4. The CDR3 runs to 14 residues.

This chain links TRBV7-6 with TRBJ1-1; D unclear. CDR1 SGHVS and CDR2 FNYEAQ come from the germline V gene. The CDR3 runs to 14 residues. V lost 0 bases and J 6 bases, leaving 11 bases between the germline ends. The CDR3 protein is CASSLALGQPEAFF. The CDR3 DNA is TGTGCCAGCAGCTTAGCGCTAGGCCAGCCTGAAGCTTTCTTT.

This clone was counted a single time. This chain links TRBV5-1 with TRBJ1-1; the D is unclear. Trimming cost V 0 bases and J 4 bases, with 13 bases left between them. Germline V gene sequence: CDR1 SGHRS, CDR2 YFSETQ. This CDR3 is built from 15 residues. The CDR3: CASSLGYSGSTEAFF. CDR3 nucleotides: TGCGCCAGCAGCTTGGGATATTCGGGAAGCACTGAAGCTTTCTTT.

The rearrangement joins TRBV4-1 to TRBJ2-3; 12 nucleotides align to TRBD2. Per germline, CDR1 MGHRA and CDR2 YSYEKL. After removal of 0 bases from V and 2 bases from J, the junction contained 3 bases not matched to a gene. This CDR3 is built from 17 residues. The CDR3 sequence: CASSQDTSGRPTDTQYF. For the CDR3, the DNA is TGCGCCAGCAGCCAAGATACTAGCGGGAGGCCCACAGATACGCAGTATTTT.

The chain has TRBV6-6 and TRBJ2-7; 7 bases match TRBD2. In germline, CDR1 is MNHNY, CDR2 SVGAGI (reference sequence). There are 15 residues in the CDR3. Unmatched junction bases numbered 10, after V lost 3 bases and J lost 5 bases. The CDR3 coding sequence is TGTGCCAGCAGTTATGGGGGAGCGGGGTGGGACGAGCAGTACTTC. This gives the protein CASSYGGAGWDEQYF.

The CDR3 loop reads CSVEVLGESSYEQYF. The DNA for the CDR3 is TGCAGCGTTGAAGTTCTAGGGGAATCCTCCTACGAGCAGTACTTC. V and J are TRBV29-1 and TRBJ2-7, with D maybe TRBD1 (5 bases). Germline-derived CDR1 and CDR2 are SQVTM and ANQGSEA. The CDR3 is 15 residues long. Trimming removed 1 base at V and 0 bases at J, with 13 bases between.

This chain joins TRBV27 and TRBJ1-2, with 8 nucleotides matching TRBD1. Per the germline V gene, CDR1 is MNHEY and CDR2 is SMNVEV (reference sequence). This CDR3 region has 15 residues. After removal of 6 bases from V and 4 bases from J, the junction contained 10 bases not matched to a gene. The CDR3: CASRPSTTGAYGYTF. In DNA, the CDR3 is TGTGCCAGCAGACCTTCGACGACAGGGGCCTATGGCTACACCTTC.

This sequence joins TRBV5-1 and TRBJ2-3; the D is unclear. CDR1 and CDR2 from the germline V gene are SGHRS and YFSETQ. This CDR3 is built from 16 residues. The V and J ends lost 3 bases and 2 bases respectively, with 16 bases between them. The CDR3 DNA follows: TGCGCCAGCAGCTCGAAGGGCCGATCAGTCACAGATACGCAGTATTTT. It translates to CASSSKGRSVTDTQYF.

The chain is built from TRBV7-3 and TRBJ2-2, with 9 bases lining up with TRBD2. Germline CDR1 and CDR2: SGHTA and FQGTGA. J gave up 0 bases and V 6 bases, and 2 bases lay outside the gene matches. The CDR3 covers 15 residues. The CDR3 is CASRLAGSNTGELFF. CDR3 DNA sequence: TGTGCCAGCAGGCTAGCGGGGTCGAACACCGGGGAGCTGTTTTTT.

The J gene is TRBJ1-1, the V gene TRBV5-6; D is unresolved. Deletions cut 0 bases from V and 1 base from J, with 7 bases between. From germline, CDR1 is SGHDT and CDR2 YYEEEE. The CDR3 is made up of 14 amino acids. CDR3 loop: CASSLGHPNTEAFF. CDR3 coding DNA: TGTGCCAGCAGCTTGGGACACCCGAACACTGAAGCTTTCTTT.

V usage is TRBV6-1 and J usage is TRBJ2-7; 8 nucleotides line up with TRBD1. The CDR3 totals 13 residues. With V trimmed by 7 bases and J by 5 bases, 7 bases remained unmatched. Germline assignment: CDR1 MNHNS and CDR2 SASEGT. CDR3 in amino acids: CASTLTGVDEQYF. In DNA, the CDR3 is TGTGCCAGCACCCTGACAGGGGTCGACGAGCAGTACTTC.